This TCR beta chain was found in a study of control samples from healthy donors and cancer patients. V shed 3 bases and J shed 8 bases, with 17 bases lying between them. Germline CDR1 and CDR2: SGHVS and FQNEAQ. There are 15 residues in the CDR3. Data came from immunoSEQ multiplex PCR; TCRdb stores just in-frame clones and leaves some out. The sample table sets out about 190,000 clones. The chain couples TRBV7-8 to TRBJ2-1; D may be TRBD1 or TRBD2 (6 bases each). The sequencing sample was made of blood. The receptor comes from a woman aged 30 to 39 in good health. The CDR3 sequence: CASSLPGASKDEQFF. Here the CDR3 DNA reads TGTGCCAGCAGCTTGCCGGGGGCCTCCAAGGATGAGCAGTTCTTC.